This is a list of T cell receptor beta chains from one sample in a study of post-analysis software for immune sequencing data. TCRdb reprocessed the PCR reads via MiXCR and lists one record per CDR3 protein. Of 750,000 to 900,000 distinct CDR3 sequences listed, 46% are singletons. Material: blood. The receptors originated from a girl aged 10-17 years with multiple sclerosis. CDR3s include the opening cysteine and the closing phenylalanine or tryptophan. Fields, in order: D gene, V gene, clone size, J gene, CDR3 protein, CDR3 DNA. A D gene is named only where the DNA matches it firmly. Clone size appears in some rows only: once, few, many, or a class for an expanded clone.

NA	TRBV7-8	few	TRBJ2-3	CASSEQGTTDTQYF	TGTGCCAGCAGTGAGCAAGGAACCACAGATACGCAGTATTTT
NA	TRBV10-3	NA	TRBJ2-1	CAISEYGNEQFF	TGTGCCATCAGTGAATATGGTAATGAGCAGTTCTTC
NA	TRBV15	once	TRBJ2-4	CATSRDLGGVGAKNIQYF	TGTGCCACCAGCAGAGATCTTGGAGGGGTCGGGGCCAAAAACATTCAGTACTTC
NA	TRBV5-6	NA	TRBJ2-2	CASSLVWAGELFF	TGTGCCAGCAGCTTGGTTTGGGCCGGGGAGCTGTTTTTT
NA	TRBV4-1	NA	TRBJ2-3	CASSQALEGPSTDTQYF	TGCGCCAGCAGCCAAGCTCTAGAGGGCCCTAGCACAGATACGCAGTATTTT
NA	TRBV6-5	few	TRBJ2-3	CASSPTQGSADTQYF	TGTGCCAGCAGTCCTACACAGGGTTCCGCAGATACGCAGTATTTT
NA	TRBV5-1	NA	TRBJ2-7	CASSEERGAAYEQYF	TGCGCCAGCAGTGAAGAAAGGGGGGCAGCCTACGAGCAGTACTTC
TRBD1	TRBV9	many	TRBJ1-1	CASSVAGTAEAFF	TGTGCCAGCAGCGTGGCCGGGACAGCAGAAGCTTTCTTT
NA	TRBV5-1	NA	TRBJ2-5	CASSLEVGRGQKTQYF	TGCGCCAGCAGCTTGGAGGTCGGCAGGGGCCAAAAGACCCAGTACTTC
NA	TRBV7-2	few	TRBJ2-1	CASSLTRTYNEQFF	TGTGCCAGCAGCTTAACGCGGACCTACAATGAGCAGTTCTTC
TRBD1	TRBV7-3	NA	TRBJ2-1	CASSPRDPGQGVDEQFF	TGTGCCAGCAGCCCGAGAGACCCGGGACAGGGGGTGGATGAGCAGTTCTTC
TRBD1	TRBV2	few	TRBJ2-7	CASTDPGTGPTYEQYF	TGTGCCAGCACCGACCCGGGGACAGGGCCTACCTACGAGCAGTACTTC
NA	TRBV7-2	NA	TRBJ1-1	CASSLALMGGTEAFF	TGTGCCAGCAGCTTAGCGCTAATGGGGGGCACTGAAGCTTTCTTT
NA	TRBV7-8	NA	TRBJ2-7	CASNSLTGAAYEQYF	TGTGCCAGCAACTCCCTGACAGGAGCTGCCTACGAGCAGTACTTC
TRBD1	TRBV12-3/TRBV12-4	few	TRBJ1-2	CASSSIQGAGGYTF	TGTGCCAGCAGTTCTATACAGGGGGCGGGTGGCTACACCTTC
NA	TRBV20-1	NA	TRBJ1-2	CSAEASRGYTF	TGCAGTGCGGAGGCATCCCGGGGCTACACCTTC
TRBD2	TRBV7-2	NA	TRBJ2-3	CASSSGLGADTQYF	TGTGCCAGCAGCTCGGGACTAGGAGCAGATACGCAGTATTTT
TRBD2	TRBV4-1	once	TRBJ2-3	CASSQSSGATDTQYF	TGCGCCAGCAGCCAGTCCAGCGGGGCCACAGATACGCAGTATTTT
TRBD2	TRBV4-3	NA	TRBJ2-3	CASSQEASGTDTLYF	TGCGCCAGCAGCCAAGAAGCTAGCGGAACAGATACGCTGTATTTT
NA	TRBV29-1	few	TRBJ1-4	CSLLGENEKLFF	TGCAGCCTCCTCGGGGAAAATGAAAAACTGTTTTTT
NA	TRBV4-3	NA	TRBJ1-1	CASSQDLHGGATEAFF	TGCGCCAGCAGCCAAGACCTACACGGGGGAGCGACTGAAGCTTTCTTT
TRBD1	TRBV20-1	NA	TRBJ2-4	CSAREDHGTGVWEQYF	TGCAGTGCTAGGGAAGATCATGGGACAGGAGTTTGGGAGCAGTACTTC
TRBD2	TRBV20-1	NA	TRBJ2-3	CSATVSSGSITDTQYF	TGCAGTGCTACCGTTTCTAGCGGGAGTATTACAGATACGCAGTATTTT
NA	TRBV29-1	few	TRBJ2-5	CSVEGDASSETQYF	TGCAGCGTTGAAGGGGATGCTAGTTCGGAGACCCAGTACTTC
NA	TRBV4-2	NA	TRBJ1-4	CASSQRTTLSTNEKLFF	TGTGCCAGCAGCCAAAGGACTACTCTCTCAACTAATGAAAAACTGTTTTTT
NA	TRBV7-2	NA	TRBJ2-7	CASSNSDGEQYF	TGTGCCAGCAGCAACTCGGACGGCGAGCAGTACTTC
TRBD2	TRBV7-9	few	TRBJ2-7	CASSTAGTAYEQYF	TGTGCCAGCAGCACAGCGGGAACAGCCTACGAGCAGTACTTC
NA	TRBV29-1	few	TRBJ2-3	CSVEEWKNTDTQYF	TGCAGCGTTGAAGAGTGGAAGAATACAGATACGCAGTATTTT
NA	TRBV12-3/TRBV12-4	NA	TRBJ2-1	CASSLAGAVDEQFF	TGTGCCAGCAGTTTAGCGGGAGCGGTCGATGAGCAGTTCTTC
NA	TRBV10-3	NA	TRBJ2-3	CAISDRGEGTDTQYF	TGTGCCATCAGTGACAGGGGTGAGGGCACAGATACGCAGTATTTT
NA	TRBV6-5	NA	TRBJ1-2	CASSYGLGEGGYTF	TGTGCCAGCAGTTACGGATTGGGGGAAGGCGGCTACACCTTC
NA	TRBV7-2	NA	TRBJ1-6	CASIPLRADNSPLHF	TGTGCCAGCATCCCCTTAAGAGCCGATAATTCACCCCTCCACTTT
NA	TRBV6-2/TRBV6-3	NA	TRBJ2-3	CASSWVSDWAQYF	TGTGCCAGCAGTTGGGTTTCGGATTGGGCGCAGTATTTT
TRBD2	TRBV11-2	NA	TRBJ2-1	CASSSPRGVSGDPPGGYNEQFF	TGTGCCAGCAGCTCCCCCCGTGGGGTATCGGGGGACCCACCGGGGGGCTACAATGAGCAGTTCTTC
NA	TRBV20-1	few	TRBJ1-2	CSARDGGREYGYTF	TGCAGTGCTAGAGACGGCGGCAGGGAATATGGCTACACCTTC
NA	TRBV28	few	TRBJ2-1	CASKSGINEQFF	TGTGCCAGCAAATCAGGTATTAATGAGCAGTTCTTC